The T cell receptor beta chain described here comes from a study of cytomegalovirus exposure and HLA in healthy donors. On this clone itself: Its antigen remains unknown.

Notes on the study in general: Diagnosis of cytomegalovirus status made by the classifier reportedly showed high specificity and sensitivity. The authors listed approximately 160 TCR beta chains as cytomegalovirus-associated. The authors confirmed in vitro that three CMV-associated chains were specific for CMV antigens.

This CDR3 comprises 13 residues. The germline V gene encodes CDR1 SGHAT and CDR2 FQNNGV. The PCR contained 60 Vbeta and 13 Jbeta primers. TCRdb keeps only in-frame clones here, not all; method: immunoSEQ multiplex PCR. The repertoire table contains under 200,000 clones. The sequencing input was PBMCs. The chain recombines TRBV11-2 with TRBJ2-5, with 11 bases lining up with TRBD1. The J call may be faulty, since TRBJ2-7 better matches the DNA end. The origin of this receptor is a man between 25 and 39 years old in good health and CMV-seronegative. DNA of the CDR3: TGTGCCAGCAGCAGGACAGGGGGCAACGAGCAGTACTTC. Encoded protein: CASSRTGGNEQYF.